This T cell receptor beta chain appears in the sequencing data of a study of spatial heterogeneity in lung cancer (dated by TCRdb to between 2018 and 2020). Turning to the overall study: Beta-chain transcripts were consistently detected in greater numbers than alpha-chain transcripts, which likely reflected higher beta-chain transcript abundance. In the raw uncorrected reads, each unique combination of TCR and UMI appeared on average more than ten times. In non-small cell lung cancer, the study quantitatively compared TCR alpha and beta repertoires across several tumor regions, matched nontumor lung, and blood. Nonsynonymous mutation counts, determined by whole-exome sequencing of tumor tissue, were related to TCR repertoire features. At surgery, hundreds of tumor regions, 61 to 65 matched nontumor lung samples and 56 PBMC samples were TCR-sequenced for both alpha and beta chains.

Read against the paper, the sample's time point label means: sample taken at primary tumor resection. Whole RNA extracted from tumor and nontumor lung tissue, or from cryopreserved PBMC samples, was used for TCR sequencing without cell sorting. Donors were around 71 patients with early-stage, untreated non-small cell lung cancer from the lung TRACERx cohort. Patients were selected for TCR sequencing only if sufficient RNA was available from at least two tumor regions. Library creation used 5' RACE. TCRdb records NextSeq 500 as the sequencer. The TCR library protocol attached a unique molecular identifier to each TCR cDNA molecule to allow correction of PCR and sequencing errors. The original pipeline was this. TCR identification, UMI-based error correction and CDR3 extraction were all carried out with Decombinator tools. Expanded TCRs were defined as those above a frequency of 2 per 1,000, corresponding to the top 1% of the tumor frequency distribution. Rényi diversity was computed with the R vegan package after subsampling each repertoire 100 times to 5,000 TCRs. To build CDR3 similarity networks, amino acid triplet string-kernel similarity was used, and CDR3s were connected when their pairwise similarity was above 0.82. TCRdb trimmed public reads at Q25 via fastp, called clones via MiXCR and kept in-frame beta chains. All rows with the same CDR3 protein become a single entry with the most common DNA and genes. The V and J calls and clone size come from TCRdb's table, not from the authors' own analysis. This sample comprises nearly 50,000 distinct CDR3 sequences, approximately 7.6% of them detected only once. The ten largest clones represent approximately 13% of the sample.

Here is what the overall study found, with its caveats: Ubiquitous expanded tumor TCRs were detected in blood more often at tumor resection than at routine follow-up. Additional single-cell paired TCR alpha and beta sequencing was considered necessary to confirm, at a functional level, the hypothesis that regional TCRs recognize regional mutations.

On this clonotype itself: The antigen it recognizes is unknown. The sample holds no much larger clone one base away, and base qualities are not on file.

This clonotype was obtained from a female donor with early-stage non-small cell lung cancer. Specimen: PBMCs, collected at surgery.

The CDR3 loop reads CASSFTHTGLGWNTEAFF. The DNA sequence is TGTGCCAGCAGCTTTACACATACAGGGCTCGGGTGGAACACTGAAGCTTTCTTT. The rearranged segments are TRBV5-5 and TRBJ1-1; a tentative D call is TRBD1 (6 bases match). The germline ends are 21 bases apart after V is trimmed by 2 bases and J by 1 base. The germline V gene (reference sequence) gives CDR1 as SGHKS and CDR2 as YYEKEE. From cysteine to phenylalanine, the CDR3 is 18 amino acids long. Of the read, only the CDR3 DNA is kept; its 54 bases are in frame from base 1. The reference TRBV5-5 and TRBJ1-1 proteins fill in what lies around the CDR3, so the full variable domain reads DAGVTQSPTHLIKTRGQQVTLRCSPISGHKSVSWYQQVLGQGPQFIFQYYEKEERGRGNFPDRFSARQFPNYSSELNVNALLLGDSALYLCASSFTHTGLGWNTEAFFGQGTRLTVV.